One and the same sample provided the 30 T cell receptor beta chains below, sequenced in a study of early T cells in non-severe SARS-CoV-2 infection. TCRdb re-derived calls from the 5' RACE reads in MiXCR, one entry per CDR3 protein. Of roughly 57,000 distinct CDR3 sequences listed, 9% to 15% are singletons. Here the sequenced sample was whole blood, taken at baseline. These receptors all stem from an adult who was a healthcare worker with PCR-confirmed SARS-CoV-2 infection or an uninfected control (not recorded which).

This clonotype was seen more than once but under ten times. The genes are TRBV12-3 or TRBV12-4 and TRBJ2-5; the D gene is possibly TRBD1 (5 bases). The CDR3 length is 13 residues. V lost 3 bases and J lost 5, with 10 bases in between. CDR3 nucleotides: TGTGCCAGCAGTTTTAGGGGCACGGAGACCCAGTACTTC. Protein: CASSFRGTETQYF.

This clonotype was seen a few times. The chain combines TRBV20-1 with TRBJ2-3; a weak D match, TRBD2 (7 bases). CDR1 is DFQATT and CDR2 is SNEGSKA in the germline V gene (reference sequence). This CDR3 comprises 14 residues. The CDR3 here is CRPWGGPSTDTQYF. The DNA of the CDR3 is TGCAGGCCATGGGGGGGGCCTAGCACAGATACGCAGTATTTT.

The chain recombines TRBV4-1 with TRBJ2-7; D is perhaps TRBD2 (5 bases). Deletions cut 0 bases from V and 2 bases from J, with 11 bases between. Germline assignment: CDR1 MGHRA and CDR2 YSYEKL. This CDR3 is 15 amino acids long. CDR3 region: CASSQEGLGAYEQYF. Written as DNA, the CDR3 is TGCGCCAGCAGCCAAGAAGGACTCGGGGCCTACGAGCAGTACTTC.

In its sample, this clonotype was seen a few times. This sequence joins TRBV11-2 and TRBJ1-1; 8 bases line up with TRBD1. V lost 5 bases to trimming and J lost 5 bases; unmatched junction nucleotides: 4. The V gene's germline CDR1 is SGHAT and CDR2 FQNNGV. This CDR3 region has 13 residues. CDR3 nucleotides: TGTGCCAGCAGCCTTGACAGGGGAACTGAAGCTTTCTTT. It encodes CASSLDRGTEAFF.

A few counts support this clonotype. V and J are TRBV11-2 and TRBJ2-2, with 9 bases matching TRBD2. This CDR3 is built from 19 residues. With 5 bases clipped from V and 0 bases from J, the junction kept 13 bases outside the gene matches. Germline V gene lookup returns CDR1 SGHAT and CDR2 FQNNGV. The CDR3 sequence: CASSPTLAGLFANTGELFF. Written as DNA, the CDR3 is TGTGCCAGCAGCCCGACCCTAGCGGGACTGTTCGCGAACACCGGGGAGCTGTTTTTT.

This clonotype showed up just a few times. CDR3 residues: CASSLDLTKNIQYF. DNA for the CDR3: TGTGCCAGCAGCTTAGACCTGACGAAAAACATTCAGTACTTC. The chain has TRBV7-9 and TRBJ2-4; no clear D gene. The CDR3 runs to 14 residues. V shed 1 base and J shed 4 bases, with 8 bases lying between them. Per germline, CDR1 SEHNR and CDR2 FQNEAQ (reference sequence). Full variable domain (outside the CDR3, taken from reference TRBV7-9 and TRBJ2-4): DTGVSQNPRHKITKRGQNVTFRCDPISEHNRLYWYRQTLGQGPEFLTYFQNEAQLEKSRLLSDRFSAERPKGSFSTLEIQRTEQGDSAMYLCASSLDLTKNIQYFGAGTRLSVL.

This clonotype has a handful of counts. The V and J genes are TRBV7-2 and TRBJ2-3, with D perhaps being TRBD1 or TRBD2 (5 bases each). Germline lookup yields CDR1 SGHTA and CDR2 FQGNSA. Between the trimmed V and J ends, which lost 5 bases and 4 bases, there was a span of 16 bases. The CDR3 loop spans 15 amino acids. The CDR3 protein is CASSRGSGIADTQYF. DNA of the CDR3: TGTGCCAGCAGCCGGGGCTCAGGGATTGCAGATACGCAGTATTTT.

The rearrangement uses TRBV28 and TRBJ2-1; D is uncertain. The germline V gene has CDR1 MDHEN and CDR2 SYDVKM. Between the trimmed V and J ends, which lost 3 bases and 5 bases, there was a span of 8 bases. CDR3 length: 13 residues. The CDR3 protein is CASSFGVNNEQFF. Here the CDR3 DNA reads TGTGCCAGCAGTTTTGGTGTGAACAATGAGCAGTTCTTC.

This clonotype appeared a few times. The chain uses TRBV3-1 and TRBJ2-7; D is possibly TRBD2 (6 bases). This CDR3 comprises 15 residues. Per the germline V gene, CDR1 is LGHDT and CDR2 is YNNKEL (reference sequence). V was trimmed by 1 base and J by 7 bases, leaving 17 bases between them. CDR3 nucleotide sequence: TGTGCCAGCAGCCAAGTTTCGAGACAGCGGGCGGAGCAGTACTTC. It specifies CASSQVSRQRAEQYF.

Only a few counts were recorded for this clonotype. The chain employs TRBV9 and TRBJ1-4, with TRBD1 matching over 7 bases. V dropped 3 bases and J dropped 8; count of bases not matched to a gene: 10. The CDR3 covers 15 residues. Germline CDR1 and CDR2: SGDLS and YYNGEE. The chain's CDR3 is CASSEIGTAGEKLFF. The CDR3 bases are TGTGCCAGCAGCGAGATTGGGACAGCGGGGGAAAAACTGTTTTTT. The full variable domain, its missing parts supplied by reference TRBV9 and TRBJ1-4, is DSGVTQTPKHLITATGQRVTLRCSPRSGDLSVYWYQQSLDQGLQFLIQYYNGEERAKGNILERFSAQQFPDLHSELNLSSLELGDSALYFCASSEIGTAGEKLFFGSGTQLSVL.

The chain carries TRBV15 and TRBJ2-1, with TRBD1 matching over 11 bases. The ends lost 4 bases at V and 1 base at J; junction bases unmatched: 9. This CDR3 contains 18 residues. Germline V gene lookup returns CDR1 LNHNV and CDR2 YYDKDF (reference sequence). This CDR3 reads CATSTDRGLKGSYNEQFF. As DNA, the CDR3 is TGTGCCACCAGCACGGACAGGGGGCTAAAGGGGTCCTACAATGAGCAGTTCTTC.

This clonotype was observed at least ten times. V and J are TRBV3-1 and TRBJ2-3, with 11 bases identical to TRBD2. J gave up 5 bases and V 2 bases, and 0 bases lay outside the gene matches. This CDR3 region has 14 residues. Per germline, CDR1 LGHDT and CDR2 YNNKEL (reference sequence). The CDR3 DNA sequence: TGTGCCAGCAGCCAAACTAGCGGGGGAGATACGCAGTATTTT. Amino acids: CASSQTSGGDTQYF.

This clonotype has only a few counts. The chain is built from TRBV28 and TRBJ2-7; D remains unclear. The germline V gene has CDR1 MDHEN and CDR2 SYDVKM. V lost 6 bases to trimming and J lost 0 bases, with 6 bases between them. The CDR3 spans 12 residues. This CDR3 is CASRTTSYEQYF. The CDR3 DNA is TGTGCCAGCAGAACTACCTCCTACGAGCAGTACTTC.

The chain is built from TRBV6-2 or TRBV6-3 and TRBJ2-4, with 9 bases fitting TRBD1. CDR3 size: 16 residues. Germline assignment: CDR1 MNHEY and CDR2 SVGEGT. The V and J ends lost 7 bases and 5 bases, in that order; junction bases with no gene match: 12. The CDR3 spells CASTPTGTGLQNIQYF. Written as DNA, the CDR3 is TGTGCCAGCACCCCGACCGGGACAGGGCTCCAAAACATTCAGTACTTC.

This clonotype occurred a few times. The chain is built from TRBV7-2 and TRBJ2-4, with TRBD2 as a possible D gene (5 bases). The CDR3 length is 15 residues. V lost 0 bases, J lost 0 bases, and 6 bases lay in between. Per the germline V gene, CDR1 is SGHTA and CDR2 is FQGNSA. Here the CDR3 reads CASSLAGLAKNIQYF. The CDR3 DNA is TGTGCCAGCAGCTTAGCCGGACTAGCCAAAAACATTCAGTACTTC.

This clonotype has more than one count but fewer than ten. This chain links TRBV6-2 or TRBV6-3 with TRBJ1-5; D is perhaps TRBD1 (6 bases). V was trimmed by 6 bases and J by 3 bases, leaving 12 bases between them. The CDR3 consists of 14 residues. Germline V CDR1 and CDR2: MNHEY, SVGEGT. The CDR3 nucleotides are TGTGCCAGCAGCTACAGGGATTCCAATCAGCCCCAGCATTTT. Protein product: CASSYRDSNQPQHF.

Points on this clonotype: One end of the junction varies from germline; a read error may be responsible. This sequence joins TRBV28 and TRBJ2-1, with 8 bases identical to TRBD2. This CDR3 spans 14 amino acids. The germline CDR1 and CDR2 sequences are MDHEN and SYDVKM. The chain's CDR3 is CASSFQREYTEQFF. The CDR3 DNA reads TGTGCCAGCAGTTTCCAGCGGGAGTACACTGAGCAGTTCTTC.

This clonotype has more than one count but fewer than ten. CDR3 nucleotides: TGTGCCAGCAGTTACAACACCGGGGAGCTGTTTTTT. This translates into CASSYNTGELFF. The chain links TRBV6-5 to TRBJ2-2, with D hard to call. Germline V CDR1 and CDR2: MNHEY, SVGAGI. Deletions cut 2 bases from V and 2 bases from J, with 0 bases between. This CDR3 contains 12 residues.

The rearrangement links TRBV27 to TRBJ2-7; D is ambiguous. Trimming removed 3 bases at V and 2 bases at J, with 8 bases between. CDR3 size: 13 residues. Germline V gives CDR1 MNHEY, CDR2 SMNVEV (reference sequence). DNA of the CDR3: TGTGCCAGCAGTTTGATCAGTGCCTACGAGCAGTACTTC. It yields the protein CASSLISAYEQYF.

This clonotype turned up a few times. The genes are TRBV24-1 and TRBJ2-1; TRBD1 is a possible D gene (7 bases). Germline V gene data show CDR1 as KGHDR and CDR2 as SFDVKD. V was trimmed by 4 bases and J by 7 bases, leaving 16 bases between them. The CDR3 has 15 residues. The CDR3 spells CATSDHETGRNEQFF. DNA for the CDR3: TGTGCCACCAGTGACCACGAGACAGGGAGGAATGAGCAGTTCTTC.

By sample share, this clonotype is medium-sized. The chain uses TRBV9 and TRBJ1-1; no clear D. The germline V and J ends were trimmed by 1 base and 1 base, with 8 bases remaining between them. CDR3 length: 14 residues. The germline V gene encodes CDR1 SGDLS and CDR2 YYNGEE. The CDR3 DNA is TGTGCCAGCAGCGTAAACCCTGAGAACACTGAAGCTTTCTTT. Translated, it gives CASSVNPENTEAFF.

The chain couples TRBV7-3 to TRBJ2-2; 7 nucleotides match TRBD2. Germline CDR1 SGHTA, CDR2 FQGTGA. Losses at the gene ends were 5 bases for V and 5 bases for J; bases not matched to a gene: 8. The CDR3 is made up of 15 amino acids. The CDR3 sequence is CASSPRSGGTGELFF. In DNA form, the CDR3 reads TGTGCCAGCAGCCCCAGGTCCGGGGGGACCGGGGAGCTGTTTTTT.

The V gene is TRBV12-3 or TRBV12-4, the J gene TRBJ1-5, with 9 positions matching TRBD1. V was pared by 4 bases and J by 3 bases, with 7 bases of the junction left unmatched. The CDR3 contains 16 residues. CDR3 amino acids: CASSSRTGANNQPQHF. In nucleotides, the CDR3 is TGTGCCAGCAGTTCCAGGACAGGGGCGAACAATCAGCCCCAGCATTTT.

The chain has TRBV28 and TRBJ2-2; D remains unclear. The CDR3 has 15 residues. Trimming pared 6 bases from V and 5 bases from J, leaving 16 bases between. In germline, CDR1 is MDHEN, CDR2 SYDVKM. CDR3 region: CASRHGSAGTGELFF. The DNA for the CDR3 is TGTGCCAGCAGACACGGATCAGCTGGGACCGGGGAGCTGTTTTTT.

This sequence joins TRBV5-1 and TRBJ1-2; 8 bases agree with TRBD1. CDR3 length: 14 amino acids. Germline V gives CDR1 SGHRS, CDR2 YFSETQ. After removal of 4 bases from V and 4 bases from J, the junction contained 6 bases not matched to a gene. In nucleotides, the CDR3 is TGCGCCAGCAGCGTGGGACAGGCGATCTATGGCTACACCTTC. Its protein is CASSVGQAIYGYTF.

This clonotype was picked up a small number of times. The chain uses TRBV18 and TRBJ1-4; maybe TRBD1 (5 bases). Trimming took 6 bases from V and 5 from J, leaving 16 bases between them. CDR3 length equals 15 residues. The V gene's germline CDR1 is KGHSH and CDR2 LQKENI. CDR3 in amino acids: CASSLTQGANEKLFF. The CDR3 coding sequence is TGTGCCAGCTCCCTGACCCAGGGTGCAAATGAAAAACTGTTTTTT.

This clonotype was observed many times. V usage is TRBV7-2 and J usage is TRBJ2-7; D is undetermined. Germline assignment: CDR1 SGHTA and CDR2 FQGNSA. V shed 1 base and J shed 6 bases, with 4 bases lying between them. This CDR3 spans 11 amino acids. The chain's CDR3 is CASSLGIEQYF. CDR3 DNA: TGTGCCAGCAGCTTAGGTATCGAGCAGTACTTC.

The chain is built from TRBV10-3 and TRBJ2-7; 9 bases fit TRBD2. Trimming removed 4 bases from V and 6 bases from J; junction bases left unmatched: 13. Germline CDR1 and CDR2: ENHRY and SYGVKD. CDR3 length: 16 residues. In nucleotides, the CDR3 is TGTGCCATCAGTGGGCCTGCGGGAGGGCCTCTGGTCGAGCAGTACTTC. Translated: CAISGPAGGPLVEQYF.

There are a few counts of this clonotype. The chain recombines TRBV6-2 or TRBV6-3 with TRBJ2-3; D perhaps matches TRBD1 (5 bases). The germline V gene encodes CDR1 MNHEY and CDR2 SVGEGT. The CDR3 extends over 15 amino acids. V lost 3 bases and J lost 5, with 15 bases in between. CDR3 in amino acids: CASSYLTGWIDTQYF. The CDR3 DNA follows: TGTGCCAGCAGTTATCTCACAGGATGGATAGATACGCAGTATTTT.

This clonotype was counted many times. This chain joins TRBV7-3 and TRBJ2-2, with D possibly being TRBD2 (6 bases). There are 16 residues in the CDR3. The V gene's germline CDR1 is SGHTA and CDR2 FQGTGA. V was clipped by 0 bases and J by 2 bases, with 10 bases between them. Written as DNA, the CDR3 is TGTGCCAGCAGCTTAACTTCGGGGGACAACACCGGGGAGCTGTTTTTT. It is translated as CASSLTSGDNTGELFF.